This T cell receptor (beta chain) comes out of a study of Graves' ophthalmopathy and Graves' hyperthyroidism. For the study at large: The authors collected peripheral blood at initial diagnosis, before any treatment. Study-wide results and caveats: Blood repertoires reportedly contained most expanded thyroid clonotypes above 0.001 frequency. At around 70% sensitivity and about 72% specificity, the model predicted progression of the ophthalmopathy.

Diagnostic conclusions were grounded in clinical symptoms, serum thyroxine, TRAb, thyroid ultrasound and orbital computed tomography. CDR3 regions of TCR beta were amplified from RNA transcripts. Second-round multiplex PCR came after first-round RT-PCR with HTBI primers. One entry per CDR3 protein results from TCRdb running MiXCR on the multiplex PCR reads. The sample has nearly 400,000 distinct CDR3 sequences; about 16% are singletons. The CDR3 sequence is 14 residues long. Trimming shortened V by 6 bases and J by 5 bases, and 19 bases separated the two germline ends. The germline V gene has CDR1 DFQATT and CDR2 SNEGSKA (reference sequence). This clonotype was observed at least ten times. As yet, its antigen is unknown.

This chain uses TRBV20-1 with TRBJ1-1, with a possible D match to TRBD1 (6 bases). This TCR was recovered from a woman aged 18-29 years with Graves' ophthalmopathy. What was sequenced was peripheral blood. CDR3 nucleotide sequence: TGCAGTGCCAGGGTGGGGGGGCGCGTGACTGAAGCTTTCTTT. Translated, it gives CSARVGGRVTEAFF.